These 6 T cell receptor beta chains were all obtained from the same sample, sequenced in a study of T cell repertoires in cytomegalovirus infection. For these TCRs, the target antigens are not known. TCRdb recomputed calls from the reads with MiXCR, one row per CDR3 protein. The sample contains approximately 910,000 distinct CDR3 sequences, approximately 31% of which appear only once. This material consisted of cultured CD8+ T cells from PBMCs, taken from culture after CMV antigen stimulation. All receptors derive from a human donor in good health (CMV status not recorded). Some clones in this sample may be carry-over from other donors' samples.

In this sample, this clonotype turned up many times. This chain joins TRBV7-9 and TRBJ1-4; D unresolved. CDR1 is SEHNR and CDR2 is FQNEAQ in the germline V gene (reference sequence). The CDR3 is 15 residues long. The V end was cut by 2 bases, the J end by 5 bases, with 12 bases between. CDR3 nucleotide sequence: TGTGCCAGCAGCTTATCCCGACGGCCCAATGAAAAACTGTTTTTT. Translated: CASSLSRRPNEKLFF.

The chain is built from TRBV7-9 and TRBJ1-5; D is unclear. This CDR3 is built from 15 residues. Germline CDR1 SEHNR, CDR2 FQNEAQ (reference sequence). Trimming took off 1 base at V and 0 bases at J, with 7 bases between the two ends. CDR3 amino acids: CASSLGIGSNQPQHF. The DNA for the CDR3 is TGTGCCAGCAGCTTAGGGATAGGTAGCAATCAGCCCCAGCATTTT.

This clonotype came up many times. The chain recombines TRBV3-1 with TRBJ1-5; 7 nucleotides line up with TRBD1. CDR1 LGHDT and CDR2 YNNKEL come from the germline V gene (reference sequence). J gave up 4 bases and V 3 bases, and 6 bases lay outside the gene matches. This CDR3 contains 15 residues. CDR3 sequence: CASSQAGTVNQPQHF. The CDR3 DNA reads as TGTGCCAGCAGCCAGGCCGGGACAGTGAATCAGCCCCAGCATTTT.

About this clonotype: One end of the junction is discordant with germline, which a read error may explain. This chain links TRBV9 with TRBJ1-2; 10 nucleotides align to TRBD1. CDR1 SGDLS and CDR2 YYNGEE come from the germline V gene. CDR3 length: 14 residues. In nucleotides, the CDR3 is TGTGCCAGCAGCCCCTACGGGACAGGGGATGGCTGCACCTTC. This gives the protein CASSPYGTGDGCTF.

This clonotype occurred a few times. V usage is TRBV6-1 and J usage is TRBJ2-1; 11 positions agree with TRBD2. The CDR3 runs 16 residues. The germline CDR1 and CDR2 sequences are MNHNS and SASEGT. V lost 2 bases to trimming and J lost 7 bases; unmatched junction nucleotides: 7. CDR3 nucleotides: TGTGCCAGCAGTGAACTAGCGGGGGGAATGTGGAATGAGCAGTTCTTC. The encoded protein is CASSELAGGMWNEQFF.

In this sample, this clonotype turned up a few times. J is TRBJ2-3 and V is TRBV12-3 or TRBV12-4; TRBD1 is a possible D gene (6 bases). The CDR3 extends over 15 amino acids. V was trimmed by 4 bases and J by 2 bases, leaving 13 bases between them. CDR3: CASSSLTGSTDTQYF. As DNA, the CDR3 is TGTGCCAGCAGTTCCTTGACAGGATCCACAGATACGCAGTATTTT.